This TCR beta chain derives from a study of identical twins. Regarding the study as a whole: Insertions ran lower in abundant cord blood beta clonotypes, though not in memory repertoires. The study reached conclusions through statistical analysis that was cross-sectional, not following the same donors.

This CDR3 spans 11 amino acids. Losses at the gene ends were 4 bases for V and 12 bases for J; bases not matched to a gene: 1. As for this clonotype: The antigen remains unidentified.

TCRdb reprocessed the 5' RACE reads via MiXCR and lists one record per CDR3 protein. Among some 690,000 distinct CDR3 sequences listed, less than 25% were seen once. These data were also reused for a study on T cells expressing NK-cell markers. That work adds: HCMV seropositivity marked seven of the eight sequenced donors; one was seronegative.

The chain is built from TRBV12-3 or TRBV12-4 and TRBJ2-1; 9 nucleotides agree with TRBD2. Sequenced input: PBMCs. The TCR was taken from a woman between 18 and 29 years old in good health. CDR3 region: CASSSAGGQFF. DNA of the CDR3: TGTGCCAGCAGTTCAGCGGGGGGGCAGTTCTTC.